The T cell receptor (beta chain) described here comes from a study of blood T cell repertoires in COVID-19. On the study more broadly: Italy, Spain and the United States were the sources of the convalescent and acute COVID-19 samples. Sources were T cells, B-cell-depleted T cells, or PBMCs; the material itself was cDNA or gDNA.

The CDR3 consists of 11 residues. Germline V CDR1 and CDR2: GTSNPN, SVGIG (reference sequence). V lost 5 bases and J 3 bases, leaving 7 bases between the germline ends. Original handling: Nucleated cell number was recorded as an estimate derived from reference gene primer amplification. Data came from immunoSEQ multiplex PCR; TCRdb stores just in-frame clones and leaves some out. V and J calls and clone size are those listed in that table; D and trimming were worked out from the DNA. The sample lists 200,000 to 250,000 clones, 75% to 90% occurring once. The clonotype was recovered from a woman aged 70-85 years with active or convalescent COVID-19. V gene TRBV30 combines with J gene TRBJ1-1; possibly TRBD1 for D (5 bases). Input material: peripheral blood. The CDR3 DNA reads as TGTGCCTGGGGACATCACACTGAAGCTTTCTTT. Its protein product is CAWGHHTEAFF.